Shown below are 25 T cell receptor beta chains from a single sample sequenced in a study of T cells in pancreatic ductal adenocarcinoma. Assay used: immunoSEQ multiplex PCR; TCRdb lists only in-frame clones, some missing. Here the sample spans several thousand clones, over 75% being singletons. No neoadjuvant therapy was given to the selected pancreatic ductal adenocarcinoma patients before their surgery. Material for sequencing was pancreatic tumor tissue. These receptors all stem from a human donor with pancreatic ductal adenocarcinoma.

Only one count was recorded for this clone. The chain uses TRBV27 and TRBJ2-2, with D possibly matching TRBD2 (6 bases). Trimming shortened V by 10 bases and J by 5 bases, and 20 bases separated the two germline ends. Germline CDR1 MNHEY, CDR2 SMNVEV (reference sequence). This CDR3 has 15 residues. DNA of the CDR3: TGTGCCACCCTGCGAGGTGGCGGGATTACCGGGGAGCTGTTTTTT. This sequence encodes CATLRGGGITGELFF.

The V gene is TRBV9, the J gene TRBJ2-4, with D perhaps matching TRBD2 (7 bases). Germline V CDR1 and CDR2: SGDLS, YYNGEE. V lost 6 bases, J lost 7 bases, and 11 bases lay in between. This CDR3 is built from 12 residues. The CDR3 nucleotides read TGTGCCAGCAACAGGGAGGGGAACATTCAGTACTTC. It translates to CASNREGNIQYF.

V is TRBV10-2 and J is TRBJ2-7; 8 nucleotides line up with TRBD1. Germline CDR1 WSHSY, CDR2 SAAADI. V lost 8 bases to trimming and J lost 7 bases; unmatched junction nucleotides: 13. This CDR3 has 14 residues. The CDR3: CASRNTGGSNEQYF. CDR3 bases: TGCGCCAGCCGAAATACAGGGGGATCTAATGAGCAGTACTTC.

This chain uses TRBV5-6 with TRBJ1-2; D unresolved. The CDR3 runs to 13 residues. In germline, CDR1 is SGHDT, CDR2 YYEEEE. V was clipped by 0 bases and J by 8 bases, with 11 bases between them. Here the CDR3 reads CASSLGYERGYTF. The CDR3 DNA sequence: TGTGCCAGCAGCTTGGGATACGAGAGGGGCTACACCTTC.

This chain uses TRBV4-3 with TRBJ2-7, with 10 bases matching TRBD2. The CDR3 totals 19 residues. Germline V lookup: CDR1 LGHNA, CDR2 YSLEER. V lost 6 bases and J lost 1; bases outside the gene matches: 18. For the CDR3, the DNA is TGCGCCAGCAGTCCCCCCCCGGGACTAGCGCCACCGTTTTCCTACGAGCAGTACTTC. Protein sequence: CASSPPPGLAPPFSYEQYF.

The J gene is TRBJ1-1, the V gene TRBV5-6; TRBD1 might be the D (5 bases). V shed 0 bases and J shed 1 base, with 7 bases lying between them. Germline V gives CDR1 SGHDT, CDR2 YYEEEE. CDR3 length: 14 residues. CDR3 protein: CASSLDGGNTEAFF. CDR3 bases: TGTGCCAGCAGCTTGGACGGGGGGAACACTGAAGCTTTCTTT.

This sequence joins TRBV11-3 and TRBJ2-1, with TRBD2 matching 7 bases. The germline V gene encodes CDR1 SGHNT and CDR2 YENEEA. Germline trimming cut 1 base from V and 4 bases from J; bases unmatched to any gene: 4. This CDR3 spans 15 amino acids. DNA for the CDR3: TGTGCCAGCAGCTTAGCGGGAGGAATATACAATGAGCAGTTCTTC. This gives the protein CASSLAGGIYNEQFF.

The CDR3 sequence is CSVELELSTDTQYF. CDR3 coding DNA: TGCAGCGTTGAATTGGAGCTAAGCACAGATACGCAGTATTTT. The chain couples TRBV29-1 to TRBJ2-3; D is unclear. Per germline, CDR1 SQVTM and CDR2 ANQGSEA. This CDR3 spans 14 amino acids. Trimming pared 2 bases from V and 0 bases from J, leaving 9 bases between.

V gene TRBV7-6 combines with J gene TRBJ2-7; 9 positions agree with TRBD1. CDR1 SGHVS and CDR2 FNYEAQ come from the germline V gene. The CDR3 is 14 residues long. V was pared by 5 bases and J by 4 bases, with 6 bases of the junction left unmatched. CDR3 residues: CASSLRQGVYEQYF. The CDR3 coding sequence is TGTGCCAGCAGCCTTCGACAGGGGGTGTACGAGCAGTACTTC.

The rearrangement joins TRBV6-6 to TRBJ2-1; 9 bases are a match to TRBD2. The V gene's germline CDR1 is MNHNY and CDR2 SVGAGI (reference sequence). This CDR3 region has 15 residues. V shed 6 bases, J shed 2 bases, and the junction held 5 bases outside the gene matches. CDR3 sequence reads: CASRRLAEAYNEQFF. CDR3 DNA sequence: TGTGCCAGCAGGAGACTAGCGGAAGCCTACAATGAGCAGTTCTTC.

The chain links TRBV7-9 to TRBJ1-5; TRBD1 is a possible D gene (5 bases). The CDR3 is 15 residues long. CDR1 is SEHNR, CDR2 FQNEAQ, per germline (reference sequence). The V end was cut by 5 bases, the J end by 4 bases, with 15 bases between. The CDR3 loop reads CASSQTGGENQPQHF. CDR3 coding DNA: TGTGCCAGCAGCCAGACCGGGGGGGAAAATCAGCCCCAGCATTTT.

This chain uses TRBV4-2 with TRBJ2-7; D gene ambiguous. CDR1 is LGHNA, CDR2 YNFKEQ, per germline. The ends were cut back, 0 bases at V and 0 bases at J, with 6 bases in the middle. The CDR3 extends over 14 amino acids. The CDR3 DNA is TGTGCCAGCAGCCAAGACGTAAACTCCTACGAGCAGTACTTC. Translation gives CASSQDVNSYEQYF.

This clone was counted between two and nine times. This sequence joins TRBV9 and TRBJ2-1, with no clear D. This CDR3 is built from 12 residues. Germline V gives CDR1 SGDLS, CDR2 YYNGEE. Deletions cut 1 base from V and 5 bases from J, with 4 bases between. The CDR3 region has the DNA TGTGCCAGCAGCGTACCCAACAATGAGCAGTTCTTC. As protein: CASSVPNNEQFF.

The V call is TRBV5-4, the J call TRBJ1-6; no firm D call. V lost 4 bases and J 6 bases, leaving 17 bases between the germline ends. This CDR3 spans 16 amino acids. The V gene's germline CDR1 is SGHNT and CDR2 YYREEE (reference sequence). The CDR3 loop is CASSPTAAGSNSPLHF. CDR3 DNA sequence: TGTGCCAGCAGCCCCACCGCCGCGGGGAGTAATTCACCCCTCCACTTT. Complete variable domain (other parts from reference TRBV5-4 and TRBJ1-6): ETGVTQSPTHLIKTRGQQVTLRCSSQSGHNTVSWYQQALGQGPQFIFQYYREEENGRGNFPPRFSGLQFPNYSSELNVNALELDDSALYLCASSPTAAGSNSPLHFGNGTRLTVT.

This sequence joins TRBV5-1 and TRBJ2-5, with 7 bases fitting TRBD2. Germline V lookup: CDR1 SGHRS, CDR2 YFSETQ. The length of the CDR3 is 15 residues. J was trimmed by 5 bases and V by 0 bases; bases with no gene match: 7. This CDR3 is CASSLAVGGLETQYF. CDR3 in DNA: TGCGCCAGCAGCTTGGCGGTCGGGGGGTTGGAGACCCAGTACTTC.

This rearrangement joins TRBV5-4 to TRBJ1-3, with 7 bases fitting TRBD1. CDR1 and CDR2 from the germline V gene are SGHNT and YYREEE (reference sequence). Trimming cost V 2 bases and J 2 bases; bases outside gene matches: 1. This CDR3 is 14 amino acids long. This CDR3 is CASSLTGAGNTIYF. The CDR3 coding sequence is TGTGCCAGCAGCTTAACAGGGGCTGGAAACACCATATATTTT.

V and J are TRBV6-1 and TRBJ2-3; 7 bases agree with TRBD2. The CDR3 totals 16 residues. Per the germline V gene, CDR1 is MNHNS and CDR2 is SASEGT. With V trimmed by 0 bases and J by 3 bases, 6 bases remained unmatched. This chain's CDR3 is CASSEAGGSSTDTQYF. In DNA, the CDR3 is TGTGCCAGCAGTGAAGCAGGCGGGAGTAGTACAGATACGCAGTATTTT.

The chain joins TRBV20-1 to TRBJ2-7, with D possibly being TRBD1 or TRBD2 (5 bases each). Trimming pared 6 bases from V and 5 bases from J, leaving 11 bases between. From germline, CDR1 is DFQATT and CDR2 SNEGSKA (reference sequence). The CDR3 runs to 11 residues. CDR3 protein: CSAGDVDEQYF. The CDR3 region has the DNA TGCAGTGCCGGGGACGTCGACGAGCAGTACTTC.

This clone was seen a single time. The chain couples TRBV4-2 to TRBJ2-1; 11 nucleotides line up with TRBD1. From germline, CDR1 is LGHNA and CDR2 YNFKEQ. The ends lost 4 bases at V and 7 bases at J; junction bases unmatched: 9. The CDR3 runs 16 residues. The CDR3 nucleotides read TGTGCCAGCAGCCCCGAGGGACAGGGGGGAAGGAATGAGCAGTTCTTC. Translating it yields CASSPEGQGGRNEQFF.

This clone was seen only a few times. The sample contains more than one DNA sequence encoding this CDR3. The V gene is TRBV18, the J gene TRBJ1-5; D call uncertain. CDR3 size: 15 residues. Germline V gene data show CDR1 as KGHSH and CDR2 as LQKENI. Between the trimmed V and J ends, which lost 3 bases and 2 bases, there was a span of 11 bases. Written as DNA, the CDR3 is TGTGCCAGCTCACCGGACCGAGGAGGCAATCAGCCCCAGCATTTT. Residues: CASSPDRGGNQPQHF. Combining the CDR3 with reference TRBV18 and TRBJ1-5 gives the whole variable domain NAGVMQNPRHLVRRRGQEARLRCSPMKGHSHVYWYRQLPEEGLKFMVYLQKENIIDESGMPKERFSAEFPKEGPSILRIQQVVRGDSAAYFCASSPDRGGNQPQHFGDGTRLSIL.

The chain combines TRBV15 with TRBJ2-6; D is unclear. Germline CDR1 and CDR2: LNHNV and YYDKDF (reference sequence). The CDR3 is 17 amino acids. V was trimmed by 1 base and J by 0 bases, leaving 10 bases between them. In nucleotides, the CDR3 is TGTGCCACCAGCAGAGTTTACCAAAGCTCTGGGGCCAACGTCCTGACTTTC. Its protein product is CATSRVYQSSGANVLTF.

The J gene is TRBJ2-7, the V gene TRBV5-1, with 8 bases fitting TRBD1. Unmatched junction bases numbered 10, after V lost 5 bases and J lost 6 bases. Per germline, CDR1 SGHRS and CDR2 YFSETQ. CDR3 length: 14 amino acids. CDR3 nucleotides: TGCGCCAGCAGGCCAGGACAGGGATCAGGCGAGCAGTACTTC. It translates to CASRPGQGSGEQYF.

This clone has more than one count but fewer than ten. The chain links TRBV1 to TRBJ2-3; the DNA was not compared with TRBD2, the D call given in the table. TRBV1 represents a pseudogene. The CDR3 has 12 residues. The CDR3 spells CTSSQDGLAQYF. Here the CDR3 DNA reads TGCACCAGCAGCCAAGATGGACTAGCGCAGTATTTT.

The V and J genes are TRBV7-2 and TRBJ1-2, with D possibly TRBD1 on 6 matching bases. Trimming removed 3 bases from V and 3 bases from J, with 11 bases in between. The germline CDR1 and CDR2 sequences are SGHTA and FQGNSA. The CDR3 has 14 residues. The CDR3 coding sequence is TGTGCCAGCAGCTTGGGGGCTTGGGACTATGGCTACACCTTC. It yields the protein CASSLGAWDYGYTF.

This clone was observed a handful of times. The CDR3 loop reads CASSDISRSGANVLTF. As DNA, the CDR3 is TGTGCCAGCAGCGACATTTCCAGGTCTGGGGCCAACGTCCTGACTTTC. This chain connects TRBV11-2 to TRBJ2-6; D not certain. Per the germline V gene, CDR1 is SGHAT and CDR2 is FQNNGV. The CDR3 is 16 residues long. The V gene lost 5 bases and the J gene lost 1 base, with 12 bases spanning the gap.